The 11 T cell receptor beta chains given below trace back to one sample, sequenced in a study of blood T cell repertoires in COVID-19. Method: immunoSEQ multiplex PCR; TCRdb's copy keeps in-frame clones and lacks some. Of hundreds of thousands of clones in the sample, 85% are singletons; the top ten hold around 1.9%. Input material: PBMCs or T cells enriched from blood (not recorded which). The origin of the receptors is a young woman who had been exposed to COVID-19.

The chain has TRBV23-1 and TRBJ2-5; 11 positions agree with TRBD1. TRBV23-1 counts as an open reading frame of uncertain function. The CDR3 loop spans 16 amino acids. Trimming removed 5 bases from V and 5 bases from J; junction bases left unmatched: 10. The chain's CDR3 is CASSTRDRGERETQYF. CDR3 bases: TGCGCCAGCAGTACCCGGGACAGGGGGGAGCGGGAGACCCAGTACTTC.

This sequence joins TRBV18 and TRBJ2-7; maybe TRBD2 (6 bases). Germline V gene lookup returns CDR1 KGHSH and CDR2 LQKENI. The CDR3 loop spans 14 amino acids. Trimming stripped 4 bases from V and 3 bases from J, with 13 bases between. The CDR3 reads CASSQGRTDYEQYF. CDR3 sequence (DNA): TGTGCCAGCTCACAGGGGAGGACGGACTACGAGCAGTACTTC.

The chain joins TRBV21-1 to TRBJ1-2; the DNA was not compared with TRBD1, the D call given in the table. TRBV21-1 is termed a pseudogene. CDR3 size: 15 residues. CDR3 loop: CASSNRQVDNYGYTF. Written as DNA, the CDR3 is TGTGCCAGCAGCAATAGACAGGTAGATAACTATGGCTACACCTTC.

The chain is built from TRBV3-1 (or the pseudogene TRBV3-2) and TRBJ2-7, with D possibly matching TRBD1 (6 bases). The V gene's germline CDR1 is LGHDT and CDR2 YNNKEL (reference sequence). The CDR3 runs 13 residues. Trimming left V 3 bases short and J 6 bases short, with 12 bases between. The CDR3 protein is CASSQFRGVEQYF. CDR3 sequence (DNA): TGTGCCAGCAGCCAGTTCAGGGGCGTCGAGCAGTACTTC.

The CDR3 region has the DNA TGTGCCAGAGGGACAGATTACAATGAGCAGTTCTTC. This encodes CARGTDYNEQFF. The chain recombines TRBV2 with TRBJ2-1; 7 bases are a match to TRBD1. The germline gives CDR1 SNHLY, CDR2 FYNNEI. This CDR3 spans 12 amino acids. Trimming took 9 bases from V and 4 from J; bases not matched to a gene: 3.

This clone was seen a single time. The chain is built from TRBV30 and TRBJ1-6, with TRBD1 matching 7 bases. Germline CDR1 GTSNPN, CDR2 SVGIG (reference sequence). CDR3 length equals 14 residues. V dropped 0 bases and J dropped 7; count of bases not matched to a gene: 3. The CDR3 nucleotides read TGTGCCTGGAGTGTACAGGGGACGAATTCACCCCTCCACTTT. Protein sequence: CAWSVQGTNSPLHF.

The rearrangement uses TRBV27 and TRBJ1-2; perhaps TRBD1 as D (6 bases). This CDR3 region has 16 residues. Germline-derived CDR1 and CDR2 are MNHEY and SMNVEV (reference sequence). V lost 0 bases and J 0 bases, leaving 11 bases between the germline ends. The CDR3 is CASSLSARGSNYGYTF. CDR3 nucleotide sequence: TGTGCCAGCAGTTTATCCGCCAGGGGTTCTAACTATGGCTACACCTTC.

This clone was recorded a few times. The CDR3 nucleotides read TGTGCCAGTAAGGGCCGGGACAGACCGAACACTGAAGCTTTCTTT. This codes for CASKGRDRPNTEAFF. The rearrangement links TRBV19 to TRBJ1-1, with 7 nucleotides matching TRBD1. This CDR3 has 15 residues. The V segment lost 7 bases and the J segment 1 base; nucleotides outside the gene matches: 9. CDR1 is LNHDA and CDR2 is SQIVND in the germline V gene (reference sequence).

This chain uses TRBV11-3 with TRBJ2-1; D is ambiguous. The V and J ends lost 1 base and 0 bases respectively, with 7 bases between them. Germline V gene lookup returns CDR1 SGHNT and CDR2 YENEEA. The CDR3 has 15 residues. The CDR3 bases are TGTGCCAGCAGCTTAGCCCGGAGCTCCTACAATGAGCAGTTCTTC. Its protein is CASSLARSSYNEQFF.

The chain has TRBV11-2 and TRBJ2-2; weak D call: TRBD1 (6 bases). The CDR3 has 14 amino acids. Germline CDR1 reads SGHAT; CDR2 reads FQNNGV. The V gene lost 4 bases and the J gene lost 5 bases, with 11 bases spanning the gap. The CDR3 DNA reads as TGTGCCAGCAGCTCACAGGGTTTGACCGGGGAGCTGTTTTTT. It encodes CASSSQGLTGELFF.

The chain uses TRBV10-3 and TRBJ2-3; 10 positions agree with TRBD2. The length of the CDR3 is 19 residues. The trim removed 0 bases at V and 8 bases at J, leaving 17 bases unmatched. CDR1 is ENHRY, CDR2 SYGVKD, per germline. CDR3 nucleotide sequence: TGTGCCATCAGTGAGTCTTACAGGGAGCGGGAGGGCCGATCTGGTACGCAGTATTTT. Translated: CAISESYREREGRSGTQYF.